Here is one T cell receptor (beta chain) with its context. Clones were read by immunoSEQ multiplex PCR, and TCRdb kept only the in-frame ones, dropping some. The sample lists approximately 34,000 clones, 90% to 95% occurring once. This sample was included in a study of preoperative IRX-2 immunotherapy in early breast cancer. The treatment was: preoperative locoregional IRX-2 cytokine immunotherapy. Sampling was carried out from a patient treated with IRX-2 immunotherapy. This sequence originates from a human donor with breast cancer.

CDR3 sequence (DNA): TGTGCCAGCAGCGCCCAAGTTACAACTAATGAAAAACTGTTTTTT. Translation: CASSAQVTTNEKLFF. The chain recombines TRBV5-8 with TRBJ1-4; no definite D call. The germline V gene encodes CDR1 SGHTS and CDR2 YDEGEE. This CDR3 is 15 amino acids long. Trimming stripped 4 bases from V and 0 bases from J, with 10 bases between.